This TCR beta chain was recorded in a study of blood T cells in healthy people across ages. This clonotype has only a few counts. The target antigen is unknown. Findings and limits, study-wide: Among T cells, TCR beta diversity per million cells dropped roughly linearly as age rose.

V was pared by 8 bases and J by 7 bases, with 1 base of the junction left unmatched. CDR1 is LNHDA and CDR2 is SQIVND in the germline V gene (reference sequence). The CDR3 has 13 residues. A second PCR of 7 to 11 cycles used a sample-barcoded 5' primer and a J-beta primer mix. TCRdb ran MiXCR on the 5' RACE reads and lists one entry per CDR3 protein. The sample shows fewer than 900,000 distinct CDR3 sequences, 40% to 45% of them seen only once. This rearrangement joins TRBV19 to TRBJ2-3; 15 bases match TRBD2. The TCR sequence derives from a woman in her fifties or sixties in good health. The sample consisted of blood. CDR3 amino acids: CASGTSGRYTQYF. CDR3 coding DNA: TGTGCCAGTGGGACTAGCGGGAGGTATACGCAGTATTTT.